The clone carrying this T cell receptor beta chain has more than one count but fewer than ten. Samples came from patients with localized non-small cell lung adenocarcinoma. The sample belongs to a study of CD4 and CD8 cells across lung adenocarcinoma regions. Using its own MiXCR run on the PCR reads, TCRdb lists one record per CDR3 protein. Of approximately 3,000 distinct CDR3 sequences in the sample, around 60% were seen once. CDR1 MNHEY and CDR2 SVGEGT come from the germline V gene. There are 15 residues in the CDR3. The trim removed 6 bases at V and 4 bases at J, leaving 10 bases unmatched. The J gene is TRBJ2-3, the V gene TRBV6-2 or TRBV6-3; 7 bases fit TRBD1. The source is a female donor with lung adenocarcinoma. The CD4 and CD8 labels of this study may be unreliable. The source material was CD4+ T cells from the center of a lung tumor. CDR3 nucleotides: TGTGCCAGCAGAGAACAGGGGAAATCGGCAGATACGCAGTATTTT. It is translated as CASREQGKSADTQYF.